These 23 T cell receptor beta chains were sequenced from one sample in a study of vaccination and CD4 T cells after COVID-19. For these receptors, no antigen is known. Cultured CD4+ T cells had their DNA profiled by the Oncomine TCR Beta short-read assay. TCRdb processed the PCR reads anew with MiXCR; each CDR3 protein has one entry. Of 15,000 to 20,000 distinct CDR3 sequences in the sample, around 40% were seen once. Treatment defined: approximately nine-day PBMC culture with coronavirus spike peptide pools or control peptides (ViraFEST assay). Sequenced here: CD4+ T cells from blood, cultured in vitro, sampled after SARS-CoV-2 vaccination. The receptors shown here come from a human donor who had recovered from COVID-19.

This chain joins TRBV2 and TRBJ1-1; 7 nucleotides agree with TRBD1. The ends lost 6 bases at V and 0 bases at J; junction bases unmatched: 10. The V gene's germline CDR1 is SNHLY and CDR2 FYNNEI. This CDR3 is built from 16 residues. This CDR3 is CASRTPGQKLNTEAFF. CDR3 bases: TGTGCCAGCAGGACTCCGGGACAGAAGCTGAACACTGAAGCTTTCTTT.

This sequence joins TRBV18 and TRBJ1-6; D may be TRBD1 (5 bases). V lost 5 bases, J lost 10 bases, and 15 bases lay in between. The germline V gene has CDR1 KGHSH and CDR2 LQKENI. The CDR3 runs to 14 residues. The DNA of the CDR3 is TGTGCCAGCTCATCAGGGTTATCGGGCTCACCCCTCCACTTT. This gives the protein CASSSGLSGSPLHF. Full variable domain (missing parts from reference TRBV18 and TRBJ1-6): NAGVMQNPRHLVRRRGQEARLRCSPMKGHSHVYWYRQLPEEGLKFMVYLQKENIIDESGMPKERFSAEFPKEGPSILRIQQVVRGDSAAYFCASSSGLSGSPLHFGNGTRLTVT.

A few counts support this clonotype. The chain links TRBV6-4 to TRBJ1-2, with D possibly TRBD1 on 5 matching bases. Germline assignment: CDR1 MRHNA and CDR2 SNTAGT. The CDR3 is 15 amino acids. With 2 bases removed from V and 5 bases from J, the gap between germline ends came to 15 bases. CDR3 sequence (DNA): TGTGCCAGCAGTGACGGAGAGACAGACGGATATGGCTACACCTTC. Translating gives CASSDGETDGYGYTF.

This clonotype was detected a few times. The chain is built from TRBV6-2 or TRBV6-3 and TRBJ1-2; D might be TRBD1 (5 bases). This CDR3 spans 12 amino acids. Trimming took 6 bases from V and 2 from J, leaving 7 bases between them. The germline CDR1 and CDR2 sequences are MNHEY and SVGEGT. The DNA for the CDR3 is TGTGCCAGCAGCCGGGACAACTATGGCTACACCTTC. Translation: CASSRDNYGYTF.

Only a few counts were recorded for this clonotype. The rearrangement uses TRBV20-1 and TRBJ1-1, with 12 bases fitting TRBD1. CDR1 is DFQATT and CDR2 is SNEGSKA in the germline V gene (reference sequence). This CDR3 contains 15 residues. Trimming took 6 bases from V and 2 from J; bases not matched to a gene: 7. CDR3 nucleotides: TGCAGTGCCGTTCCGGGACAGGGGGCAAACACTGAAGCTTTCTTT. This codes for CSAVPGQGANTEAFF.

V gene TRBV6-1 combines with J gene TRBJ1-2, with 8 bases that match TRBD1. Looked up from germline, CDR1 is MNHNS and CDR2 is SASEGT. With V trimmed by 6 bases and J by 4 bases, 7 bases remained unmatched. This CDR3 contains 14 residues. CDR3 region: CASRLTGDFYGYTF. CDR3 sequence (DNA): TGTGCCAGCAGACTGACAGGGGATTTCTATGGCTACACCTTC.

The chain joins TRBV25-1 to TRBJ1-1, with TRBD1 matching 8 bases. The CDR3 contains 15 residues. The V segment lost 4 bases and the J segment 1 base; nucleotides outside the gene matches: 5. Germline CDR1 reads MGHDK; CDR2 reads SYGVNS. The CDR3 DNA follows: TGTGCCAGCAGTGTACAGGGGGAGGCGAACACTGAAGCTTTCTTT. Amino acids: CASSVQGEANTEAFF.

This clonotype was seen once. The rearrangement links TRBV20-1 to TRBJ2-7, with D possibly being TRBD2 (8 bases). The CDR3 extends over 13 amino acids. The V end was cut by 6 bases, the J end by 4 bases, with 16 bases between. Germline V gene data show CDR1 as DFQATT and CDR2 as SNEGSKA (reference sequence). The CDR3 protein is CSAYGGDSYEQYF. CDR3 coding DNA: TGCAGTGCCTACGGGGGGGACAGTTACGAGCAGTACTTC.

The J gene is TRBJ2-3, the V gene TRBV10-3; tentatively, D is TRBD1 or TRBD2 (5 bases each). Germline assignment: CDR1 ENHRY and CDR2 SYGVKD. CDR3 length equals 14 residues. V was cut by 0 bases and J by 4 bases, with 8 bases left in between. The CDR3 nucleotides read TGTGCCATCAGTGAGTCGGGGACCTCAGATACGCAGTATTTT. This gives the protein CAISESGTSDTQYF.

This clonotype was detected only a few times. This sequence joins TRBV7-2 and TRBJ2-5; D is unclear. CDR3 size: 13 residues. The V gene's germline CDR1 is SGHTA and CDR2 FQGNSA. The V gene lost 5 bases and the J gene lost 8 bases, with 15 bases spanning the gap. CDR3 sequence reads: CASSLKGDLTQYF. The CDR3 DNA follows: TGTGCCAGCAGCCTAAAAGGAGATTTAACCCAGTACTTC. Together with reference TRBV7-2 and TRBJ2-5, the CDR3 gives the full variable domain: GAGVSQSPSNKVTEKGKDVELRCDPISGHTALYWYRQSLGQGLEFLIYFQGNSAPDKSGLPSDRFSAERTGGSVSTLTIQRTQQEDSAVYLCASSLKGDLTQYFGPGTRLLVL.

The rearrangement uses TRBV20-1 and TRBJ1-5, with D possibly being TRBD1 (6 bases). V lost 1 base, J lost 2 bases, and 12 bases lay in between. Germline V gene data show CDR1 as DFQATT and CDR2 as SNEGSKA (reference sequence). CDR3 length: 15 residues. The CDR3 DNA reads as TGCAGTGCTAGAGTACAGGGCGATGGCAATCAGCCCCAGCATTTT. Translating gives CSARVQGDGNQPQHF.

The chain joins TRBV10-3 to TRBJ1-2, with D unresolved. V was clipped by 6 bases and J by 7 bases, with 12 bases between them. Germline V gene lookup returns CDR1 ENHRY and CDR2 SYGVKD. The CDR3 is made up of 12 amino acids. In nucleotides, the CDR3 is TGTGCCATCAGGGGCCCGGGAGGTGGCTACACCTTC. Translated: CAIRGPGGGYTF.

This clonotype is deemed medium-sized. This chain's CDR3 is CASSLGSGLGYTF. The CDR3 DNA reads as TGTGCCAGCAGCTTGGGTTCAGGCCTTGGCTACACCTTC. The V gene is TRBV7-9, the J gene TRBJ1-2; D gene unclear. The V and J ends lost 3 bases and 7 bases respectively, with 12 bases between them. The length of the CDR3 is 13 residues. Per germline, CDR1 SEHNR and CDR2 FQNEAQ (reference sequence). The entire variable domain, with the rest obtained from reference TRBV7-9 and TRBJ1-2, is as follows: DTGVSQNPRHKITKRGQNVTFRCDPISEHNRLYWYRQTLGQGPEFLTYFQNEAQLEKSRLLSDRFSAERPKGSFSTLEIQRTEQGDSAMYLCASSLGSGLGYTFGSGTRLTVV.

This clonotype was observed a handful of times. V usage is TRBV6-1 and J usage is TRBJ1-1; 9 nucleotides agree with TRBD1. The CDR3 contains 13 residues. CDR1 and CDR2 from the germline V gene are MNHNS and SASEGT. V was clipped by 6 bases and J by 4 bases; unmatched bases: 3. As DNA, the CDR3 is TGTGCCAGCAGAATACAGGGGGCCACTGAAGCTTTCTTT. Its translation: CASRIQGATEAFF.

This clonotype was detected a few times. The CDR3 DNA follows: TGTGCCAGTAGTACCCGGGACCTCGGCCCTGAAGCTTTCTTT. This encodes CASSTRDLGPEAFF. The chain is built from TRBV19 and TRBJ1-1; the D gene is possibly TRBD1 (5 bases). V was shortened by 4 bases and J by 6 bases, with 15 bases between the two germline ends. Looked up from germline, CDR1 is LNHDA and CDR2 is SQIVND (reference sequence). This CDR3 has 14 amino acids.

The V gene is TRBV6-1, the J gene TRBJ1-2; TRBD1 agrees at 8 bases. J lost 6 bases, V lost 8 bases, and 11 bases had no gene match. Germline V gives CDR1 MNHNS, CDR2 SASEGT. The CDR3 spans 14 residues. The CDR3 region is CASLLGQGRNGYTF. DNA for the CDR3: TGTGCCAGCCTTCTAGGACAGGGCAGAAATGGCTACACCTTC.

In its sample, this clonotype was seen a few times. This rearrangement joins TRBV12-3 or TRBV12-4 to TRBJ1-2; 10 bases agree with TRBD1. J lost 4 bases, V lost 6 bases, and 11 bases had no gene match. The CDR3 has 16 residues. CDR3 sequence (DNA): TGTGCCAGCAGCCCCCCCGGGACAGGGGCTATCTATGGCTACACCTTC. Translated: CASSPPGTGAIYGYTF.

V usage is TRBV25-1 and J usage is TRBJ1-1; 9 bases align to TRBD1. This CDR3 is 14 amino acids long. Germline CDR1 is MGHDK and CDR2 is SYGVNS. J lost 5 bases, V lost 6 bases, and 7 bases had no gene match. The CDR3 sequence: CASSRDREITEAFF. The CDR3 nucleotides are TGTGCCAGCAGCCGGGACAGGGAAATAACTGAAGCTTTCTTT.

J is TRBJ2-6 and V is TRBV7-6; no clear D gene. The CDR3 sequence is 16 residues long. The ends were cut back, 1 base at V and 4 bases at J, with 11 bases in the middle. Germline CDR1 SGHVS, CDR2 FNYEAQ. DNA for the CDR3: TGTGCCAGCAGCTTAGAATTGGGATTGGGGGCCAACGTCCTGACTTTC. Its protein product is CASSLELGLGANVLTF.

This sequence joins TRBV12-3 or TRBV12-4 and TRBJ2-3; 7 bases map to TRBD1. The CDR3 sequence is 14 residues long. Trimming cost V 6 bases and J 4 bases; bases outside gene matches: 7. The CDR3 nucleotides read TGTGCCAGCAGGGCAGGGGGTCGGTCAGATACGCAGTATTTT. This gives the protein CASRAGGRSDTQYF.

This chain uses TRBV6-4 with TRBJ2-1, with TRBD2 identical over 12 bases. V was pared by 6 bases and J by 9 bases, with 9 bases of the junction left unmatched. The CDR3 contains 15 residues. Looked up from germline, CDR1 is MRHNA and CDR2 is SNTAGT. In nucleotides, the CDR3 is TGTGCCAGCAGCCCGACTAGCGGGGGTGGGAGTGAGCAGTTCTTC. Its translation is CASSPTSGGGSEQFF.

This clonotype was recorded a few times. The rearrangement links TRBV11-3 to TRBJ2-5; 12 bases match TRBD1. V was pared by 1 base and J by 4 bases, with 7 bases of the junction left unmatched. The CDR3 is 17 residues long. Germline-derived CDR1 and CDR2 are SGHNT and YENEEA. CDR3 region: CASSLVAGTGGPETQYF. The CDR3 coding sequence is TGTGCCAGCAGCTTAGTCGCGGGGACAGGGGGCCCAGAGACCCAGTACTTC.

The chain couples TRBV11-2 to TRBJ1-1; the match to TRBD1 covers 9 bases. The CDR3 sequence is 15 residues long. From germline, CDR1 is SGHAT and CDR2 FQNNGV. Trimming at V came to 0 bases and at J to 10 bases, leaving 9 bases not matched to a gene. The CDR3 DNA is TGTGCCAGCAGCTTAGATCGAGGACAGGGGAAGCCAGCTTTCTTT. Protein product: CASSLDRGQGKPAFF.